The rows below give T cell receptor beta chains drawn from one sample of a study of blood T cell repertoires in COVID-19. TCRdb keeps only in-frame clones here, not all; method: immunoSEQ multiplex PCR. Of about 140,000 clones listed, about 78% are singletons. Sample: peripheral blood. The receptors derive from a man in his sixties who had recovered from COVID-19. The CDR3 runs from the conserved cysteine through the conserved F or W. A D gene is named only where the DNA matches it firmly. Some rows have no size entry. The others give once, few or many, or a class for an expanded clone.

D	size	V	J	CDR3	DNA
NA	NA	TRBV28	TRBJ1-4	CAIPSGEKLFF	TGTGCCATCCCGAGCGGCGAAAAACTGTTTTTT
NA	NA	TRBV15	TRBJ2-2	CATSRAKTRAGELFF	TGTGCCACCAGCAGAGCGAAGACCAGGGCCGGGGAGCTGTTTTTT
NA	NA	TRBV7-3	TRBJ2-2	CASSLLLNTGELFF	TGTGCCAGCAGCTTATTACTCAACACCGGGGAGCTGTTTTTT
TRBD2	NA	TRBV19	TRBJ2-3	CASRGGGTDTQYF	TGTGCCAGTCGGGGGGGAGGCACAGATACGCAGTATTTT
NA	NA	TRBV7-2	TRBJ2-5	CASSLWAKYQETQYF	TGTGCCAGCAGCCTCTGGGCCAAATACCAAGAGACCCAGTACTTC
NA	NA	TRBV7-8	TRBJ1-2	CASSLRGNARGYTF	TGTGCCAGCAGCTTGCGGGGCAATGCGAGGGGCTACACCTTC
NA	few	TRBV28	TRBJ2-2	CASSWHTPNTGELFF	TGTGCCAGCAGTTGGCATACGCCGAACACCGGGGAGCTGTTTTTT
NA	NA	TRBV4-2	TRBJ1-1	CASSQVWAGGTEAFF	TGTGCCAGCAGCCAAGTGTGGGCTGGAGGCACTGAAGCTTTCTTT
NA	NA	TRBV5-4	TRBJ2-5	CASSSPGVRETQYF	TGTGCCAGCAGCTCGCCAGGGGTCCGAGAGACCCAGTACTTC
NA	few	TRBV29-1	TRBJ1-1	CSAPGAGGNTEAFF	TGCAGCGCCCCTGGGGCGGGGGGGAACACTGAAGCTTTCTTT
NA	NA	TRBV4-2	TRBJ1-4	CASSQGGETNEKLFF	TGTGCCAGCAGCCAAGGGGGGGAAACTAATGAAAAACTGTTTTTT
NA	NA	TRBV18	TRBJ2-2	CASSGQARFPGELFF	TGTGCCAGCTCAGGCCAGGCCCGTTTTCCCGGGGAGCTGTTTTTT
NA	few	TRBV6-1	TRBJ2-7	CASSYISGYEQYF	TGTGCCAGCAGTTATATATCGGGGTACGAGCAGTACTTC
NA	NA	TRBV28	TRBJ2-7	CASSVTGTGHEQYF	TGTGCCAGCAGTGTAACAGGGACCGGCCACGAGCAGTACTTC
NA	few	TRBV5-4	TRBJ1-1	CASSRLANTEAFF	TGTGCCAGCTCCAGATTGGCGAACACTGAAGCTTTCTTT
NA	NA	TRBV21-1	TRBJ2-1	CASKGGLAGNNEQFF	TGTGCCAGCAAAGGTGGACTAGCGGGGAACAATGAGCAGTTCTTC
TRBD2	NA	TRBV19	TRBJ2-1	CASTLEGGRVYNEQFF	TGTGCCAGTACCCTAGAGGGCGGGAGGGTCTACAATGAGCAGTTCTTC
NA	NA	TRBV2	TRBJ1-5	CASKLTGQPQHF	TGTGCCAGCAAGCTTACAGGTCAGCCCCAGCATTTT
NA	few	TRBV11-3	TRBJ2-1	CASSFRGSSYNEQFF	TGTGCCAGCAGCTTCCGGGGAAGCTCCTACAATGAGCAGTTCTTC
NA	NA	TRBV4-3	TRBJ2-5	CASSQSQQETQYF	TGCGCCAGCAGCCAAAGCCAACAAGAGACCCAGTACTTC
TRBD1	NA	TRBV5-1	TRBJ1-2	CASSPQGANYGYTF	TGCGCCAGCAGCCCACAGGGGGCGAACTATGGCTACACCTTC
TRBD1	NA	TRBV7-9	TRBJ2-2	CASSPGQGNTGELFF	TGTGCCAGCAGCCCGGGACAGGGGAACACCGGGGAGCTGTTTTTT
NA	once	TRBV7-8	TRBJ1-3	CASSLGGRDAGNTIYF	TGTGCCAGCAGCTTAGGGGGCAGGGATGCTGGAAACACCATATATTTT
NA	NA	TRBV7-8	TRBJ2-2	CASSFSVNTGELFF	TGTGCCAGCAGCTTCTCAGTGAACACCGGGGAGCTGTTTTTT
NA	NA	TRBV24-1	TRBJ1-6	CATSDLWTDNSPLHF	TGTGCCACCAGTGATTTGTGGACAGATAATTCACCCCTCCACTTT
NA	NA	TRBV5-1	TRBJ2-1	CASSLQVSLSYNEQFF	TGCGCCAGCAGCTTGCAGGTCTCCCTATCCTACAATGAGCAGTTCTTC
NA	NA	TRBV6-5	TRBJ1-3	CASSQTQGGNTIYF	TGTGCCAGCAGCCAGACACAGGGCGGAAACACCATATATTTT
NA	NA	TRBV4-1	TRBJ1-1	CASSQETGNTEAFF	TGCGCCAGCAGCCAAGAGACAGGGAACACTGAAGCTTTCTTT
TRBD2	NA	TRBV19	TRBJ2-3	CASSRWSGRSTDTQYF	TGTGCCAGTAGTAGGTGGAGCGGGAGAAGCACAGATACGCAGTATTTT
NA	NA	TRBV4-1	TRBJ1-2	CASSQEWRNRDSTYGYTF	TGCGCCAGCAGCCAAGAGTGGCGGAACAGGGATTCCACCTATGGCTACACCTTC
TRBD1	NA	TRBV12-3/TRBV12-4	TRBJ2-7	CASTFGQAREQYF	TGTGCCAGCACCTTCGGACAGGCACGCGAGCAGTACTTC
NA	NA	TRBV27	TRBJ1-2	CASSLSAVYGYTF	TGTGCCAGCAGTTTATCCGCAGTCTATGGCTACACCTTC
TRBD1	NA	TRBV5-1	TRBJ2-7	CASSRGTGGFPSPSYEQYF	TGCGCCAGCAGCCGGGGGACAGGGGGCTTCCCATCTCCCTCCTACGAGCAGTACTTC
TRBD1	NA	TRBV7-7	TRBJ2-1	CASSLGQDNEQFF	TGTGCTAGCAGCTTGGGACAGGATAATGAGCAGTTCTTC
NA	NA	TRBV5-1	TRBJ2-5	CASSYTRGTQETQYF	TGCGCCAGCAGCTACACACGGGGTACCCAAGAGACCCAGTACTTC
TRBD1	NA	TRBV9	TRBJ1-1	CASSVAPGQVIEAFF	TGTGCCAGCAGCGTAGCTCCGGGACAGGTGATCGAAGCTTTCTTT
NA	NA	TRBV2	TRBJ1-2	CASNVLGKGDGYTF	TGTGCCAGCAACGTGTTGGGGAAGGGAGACGGCTACACCTTC
TRBD1	once	TRBV27	TRBJ1-5	CASSSGATGVGNQPQHF	TGTGCCAGCAGTTCTGGAGCTACAGGGGTAGGCAATCAGCCCCAGCATTTT
TRBD1	NA	TRBV19	TRBJ2-4	CASSTTPGTGQIQYF	TGTGCCAGTAGTACCACGCCCGGGACAGGGCAAATTCAGTACTTC
NA	NA	TRBV24-1	TRBJ2-3	CATRVGDKTDTQYF	TGTGCCACCCGGGTCGGGGACAAGACAGATACGCAGTATTTT
TRBD1	NA	TRBV15	TRBJ1-4	CATSYRGLEKLFF	TGTGCCACCAGTTACAGGGGGCTTGAAAAACTGTTTTTT
NA	few	TRBV2	TRBJ2-7	CASGLAQSYEQYF	TGTGCCAGCGGTCTAGCTCAGAGTTACGAGCAGTACTTC
NA	NA	TRBV7-9	TRBJ2-3	CASRYLAADTQYF	TGTGCCAGCAGATATCTAGCCGCAGATACGCAGTATTTT
TRBD1	few	TRBV29-1	TRBJ1-4	CSVDSGTGGKLFF	TGCAGCGTTGACTCCGGGACAGGAGGAAAACTGTTTTTT
NA	NA	TRBV5-6	TRBJ1-1	CASSLAGASTEAFF	TGTGCCAGCAGCTTGGCAGGGGCCAGCACTGAAGCTTTCTTT
NA	NA	TRBV24-1	TRBJ2-5	CATKRRETQYF	TGTGCCACCAAAAGGAGAGAGACCCAGTACTTC
NA	NA	TRBV6-5	TRBJ2-3	CASSYRFSTDTQYF	TGTGCCAGCAGTTACCGTTTTAGCACAGATACGCAGTATTTT
TRBD2	NA	TRBV19	TRBJ2-1	CASSMILRGSSYNEQFF	TGTGCCAGTAGTATGATTCTACGCGGGAGCTCCTACAATGAGCAGTTCTTC
TRBD1	many	TRBV5-4	TRBJ1-4	CASSLRGQGMGREKLFF	TGTGCCAGCAGCTTAAGGGGACAGGGGATGGGGCGTGAAAAACTGTTTTTT
NA	NA	TRBV4-2	TRBJ2-1	CASSQDWAPHNEQFF	TGTGCCAGCAGCCAAGATTGGGCCCCGCACAATGAGCAGTTCTTC
NA	NA	TRBV28	TRBJ1-2	CASSLRRTRMEGTF	TGTGCCAGCAGTCTACGTAGGACGCGGATGGAGGGCACCTTC
NA	NA	TRBV5-1	TRBJ1-4	CASSLDSANEKLFF	TGCGCCAGCAGCTTGGATTCGGCTAATGAAAAACTGTTTTTT
NA	NA	TRBV6-2/TRBV6-3	TRBJ1-1	CASSQGMNTEAFF	TGTGCCAGCAGTCAGGGGATGAACACTGAAGCTTTCTTT
NA	NA	TRBV14	TRBJ1-5	CASSPVSNGPQHF	TGTGCCAGCAGCCCAGTATCCAATGGGCCCCAGCATTTT
NA	NA	TRBV7-2	TRBJ1-5	CASSLVSTGVNQPQHF	TGTGCCAGCAGCTTAGTGTCCACCGGGGTAAATCAGCCCCAGCATTTT
TRBD2	NA	TRBV19	TRBJ2-1	CASSIQGWTSGAVNEQFF	TGTGCCAGTAGTATACAGGGATGGACTAGCGGGGCGGTGAATGAGCAGTTCTTC
TRBD2	NA	TRBV11-2	TRBJ2-3	CASSLEVAGGQGDTQYF	TGTGCCAGCAGCTTAGAGGTAGCGGGGGGCCAGGGAGATACGCAGTATTTT
NA	NA	TRBV4-1	TRBJ1-6	CASRNPGEGNSPLHF	TGCGCCAGCAGGAATCCCGGGGAGGGAAATTCACCCCTCCACTTT
NA	NA	TRBV27	TRBJ2-5	CASSLRSGISETQYF	TGTGCCAGCAGTTTAAGGTCAGGGATATCGGAGACCCAGTACTTC